This T cell receptor (beta chain) was sequenced for a study of T cell responses to AZD1222 COVID-19 vaccine. Across the study: Some second doses came at about 4 weeks and others at about 12 weeks; these were pooled.

Findings of the study overall: After two AZD1222 doses, spike-specific TCR breadth and depth rose versus day 0. Clonal diversity may have been underestimated in mostly white British donors.

Clones were sequenced by immunoSEQ multiplex PCR, and TCRdb holds only the in-frame ones, with some missing. The sample gives around 160,000 clones, around 94% of which show up once; about 0.64% is in the top ten. The CDR3 totals 10 residues. Germline assignment: CDR1 DFQATT and CDR2 SNEGSKA (reference sequence). Trimming took off 3 bases at V and 6 bases at J, with 4 bases between the two ends. The table lists this clone with a count of one. Antigen specificity is unknown. The receptor's source is an adult in good health. This specimen consisted of peripheral blood, obtained on day 0 of AZD1222 vaccination. The rearrangement uses TRBV20-1 and TRBJ2-3; D not resolved. The CDR3, as DNA: TGCAGTGCTAGGGCCGATACGCAGTATTTT. This codes for CSARADTQYF.